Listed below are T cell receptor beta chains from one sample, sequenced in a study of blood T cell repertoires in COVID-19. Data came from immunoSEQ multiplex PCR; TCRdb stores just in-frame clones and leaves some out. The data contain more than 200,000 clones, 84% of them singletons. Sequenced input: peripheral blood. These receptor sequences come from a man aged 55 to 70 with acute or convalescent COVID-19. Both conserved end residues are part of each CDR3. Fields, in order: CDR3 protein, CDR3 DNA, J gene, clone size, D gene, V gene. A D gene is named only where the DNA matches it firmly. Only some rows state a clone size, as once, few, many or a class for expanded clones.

CDR3: CASSPRPDSNEQFF
DNA: TGTGCCAGCAGCCCTAGGCCGGACAGCAATGAGCAGTTCTTC
J: TRBJ2-1
size: .
D: .
V: TRBV5-4

CDR3: CASSPRAVSYNEQFF
DNA: TGCGCCAGCTCCCCCCGTGCGGTCTCCTACAATGAGCAGTTCTTC
J: TRBJ2-1
size: .
D: .
V: TRBV4-3

CDR3: CASTRLGGGPIMHIQYF
DNA: TGTGCCAGCACCCGGCTGGGGGGAGGGCCGATAATGCACATTCAGTACTTC
J: TRBJ2-4
size: .
D: TRBD2
V: TRBV5-4

CDR3: CASSLGQGAGELFF
DNA: TGTGCCAGCAGCCTGGGACAGGGTGCCGGGGAGCTGTTTTTT
J: TRBJ2-2
size: once
D: TRBD1
V: TRBV7-3

CDR3: CASSVTAGTGGTEAFF
DNA: TGTGCCAGCAGCGTAACAGCCGGGACAGGGGGCACTGAAGCTTTCTTT
J: TRBJ1-1
size: .
D: TRBD1
V: TRBV13

CDR3: CASSYAGQGGNTIYF
DNA: TGTGCCAGCAGTTACGCAGGACAGGGCGGAAACACCATATATTTT
J: TRBJ1-3
size: .
D: TRBD1
V: TRBV6-6

CDR3: CASSLGRFYEQYF
DNA: TGTGCCAGCAGTTTGGGCCGATTCTACGAGCAGTACTTC
J: TRBJ2-7
size: .
D: .
V: TRBV28

CDR3: CASSRTGVQETQYF
DNA: TGTGCTAGCAGCCGGACAGGGGTCCAAGAGACCCAGTACTTC
J: TRBJ2-5
size: .
D: TRBD1
V: TRBV7-7

CDR3: CASSLALGAYEQYF
DNA: TGTGCCAGCAGCTTAGCGCTGGGAGCCTACGAGCAGTACTTC
J: TRBJ2-7
size: few
D: .
V: TRBV7-6

CDR3: CASSLTSGRQETQYF
DNA: TGTGCCAGCAGCCTGACTAGCGGGCGACAAGAGACCCAGTACTTC
J: TRBJ2-5
size: .
D: TRBD2
V: TRBV4-2

CDR3: CASSLDSGRPEQFF
DNA: TGTGCCAGCAGCTTAGATAGCGGGAGGCCCGAGCAGTTCTTC
J: TRBJ2-1
size: .
D: TRBD2
V: TRBV7-2

CDR3: CASSWGTVTSYEQYF
DNA: TGCGCCAGCAGCTGGGGGACAGTTACTTCCTACGAGCAGTACTTC
J: TRBJ2-7
size: .
D: TRBD1
V: TRBV5-1

CDR3: CSASLAVYNEQFF
DNA: TGCAGTGCTAGTCTAGCGGTATACAATGAGCAGTTCTTC
J: TRBJ2-1
size: .
D: TRBD2
V: TRBV20-1

CDR3: CASSLRGGVSYEQYF
DNA: TGTGCCAGCAGTTTACGGGGGGGCGTCTCCTACGAGCAGTACTTC
J: TRBJ2-7
size: .
D: TRBD2
V: TRBV27

CDR3: CSASGTSGGETQYF
DNA: TGCAGTGCTAGTGGGACTAGCGGGGGAGAGACCCAGTACTTC
J: TRBJ2-5
size: .
D: TRBD2
V: TRBV20-1

CDR3: CASSLAAYGYTF
DNA: TGTGCCAGCAGTTTGGCGGCCTATGGCTACACCTTC
J: TRBJ1-2
size: .
D: .
V: TRBV12-3/TRBV12-4

CDR3: CATSPRPRGAIYEQYF
DNA: TGTGCCACCAGCCCCCGACCACGGGGGGCTATCTACGAGCAGTACTTC
J: TRBJ2-7
size: .
D: .
V: TRBV15

CDR3: CASSVDRTTEAFF
DNA: TGTGCCAGCAGCGTAGACCGGACAACTGAAGCTTTCTTT
J: TRBJ1-1
size: .
D: .
V: TRBV9

CDR3: CASSEPAWTGELFF
DNA: TGCGCCAGCAGTGAGCCAGCGTGGACCGGGGAGCTGTTTTTT
J: TRBJ2-2
size: few
D: .
V: TRBV10-2

CDR3: CASSMRGQGSNQPQHF
DNA: TGTGCCAGTAGTATGAGGGGACAGGGTAGCAATCAGCCCCAGCATTTT
J: TRBJ1-5
size: .
D: TRBD1
V: TRBV19

CDR3: CATSREFGGYGYTF
DNA: TGTGCCACCAGCAGAGAGTTTGGAGGGTATGGCTACACCTTC
J: TRBJ1-2
size: .
D: .
V: TRBV15

CDR3: CASSPTTGVGYEQYF
DNA: TGTGCCAGCAGCCCCACAACAGGGGTTGGCTACGAGCAGTACTTC
J: TRBJ2-7
size: few
D: TRBD1
V: TRBV11-1

CDR3: CASSHPRQGANYGYTF
DNA: TGCGCCAGCAGCCATCCCCGACAGGGCGCTAACTATGGCTACACCTTC
J: TRBJ1-2
size: .
D: TRBD1
V: TRBV4-3

CDR3: CASSFTGAPREKLFF
DNA: TGTGCCAGCAGCTTCACAGGGGCCCCAAGGGAAAAACTGTTTTTT
J: TRBJ1-4
size: once
D: TRBD1
V: TRBV9

CDR3: CAWSSGLHTDTQYF
DNA: TGTGCCTGGAGTTCCGGACTACACACAGATACGCAGTATTTT
J: TRBJ2-3
size: .
D: .
V: TRBV30

CDR3: CASSRTGGSYEQYF
DNA: TGCGCCAGCAGTCGGACAGGGGGCTCTTACGAGCAGTACTTC
J: TRBJ2-7
size: .
D: TRBD1
V: TRBV5-1

CDR3: CSVEGKPGQGFSYEQYF
DNA: TGCAGCGTTGAGGGAAAACCGGGACAGGGCTTCTCCTACGAGCAGTACTTC
J: TRBJ2-7
size: .
D: TRBD1
V: TRBV29-1

CDR3: CAISELTNYNSPLHF
DNA: TGTGCCATCAGTGAGTTAACAAACTATAATTCACCCCTCCACTTT
J: TRBJ1-6
size: .
D: .
V: TRBV10-3

CDR3: CASSTLAGGGNNEQFF
DNA: TGCGCCAGCAGCACACTAGCGGGGGGCGGGAACAATGAGCAGTTCTTC
J: TRBJ2-1
size: .
D: TRBD2
V: TRBV5-1

CDR3: CASHRNPGQTNYGYTF
DNA: TGCGCCAGTCATCGGAATCCGGGACAGACTAACTATGGCTACACCTTC
J: TRBJ1-2
size: .
D: TRBD1
V: TRBV5-1

CDR3: CASRQYQETQYF
DNA: TGTGCCAGCAGACAGTACCAAGAGACCCAGTACTTC
J: TRBJ2-5
size: .
D: .
V: TRBV27

CDR3: CASSSRLAGTDTQYF
DNA: TGTGCCAGCAGTTCTCGACTAGCAGGAACAGATACGCAGTATTTT
J: TRBJ2-3
size: .
D: TRBD2
V: TRBV6-5

CDR3: CAWSSSTGSGTDTQYF
DNA: TGTGCCTGGAGTTCCTCGACAGGTTCGGGCACAGATACGCAGTATTTT
J: TRBJ2-3
size: .
D: .
V: TRBV30

CDR3: CASSLSGNTEAFF
DNA: TGTGCCAGCAGCTTATCCGGGAACACTGAAGCTTTCTTT
J: TRBJ1-1
size: once
D: .
V: TRBV7-9

CDR3: CASSLALGVQGETQYF
DNA: TGTGCCAGCAGCTTAGCGCTAGGGGTACAGGGGGAGACCCAGTACTTC
J: TRBJ2-5
size: .
D: TRBD1
V: TRBV7-2

CDR3: CASSPTGTSGYNEQFF
DNA: TGTGCCAGCAGTCCGACCGGGACTAGCGGGTACAATGAGCAGTTCTTC
J: TRBJ2-1
size: .
D: TRBD2
V: TRBV5-4

CDR3: CATKGVEAGANVLTF
DNA: TGTGCCACAAAGGGGGTAGAGGCTGGGGCCAACGTCCTGACTTTC
J: TRBJ2-6
size: few
D: .
V: TRBV15

CDR3: CASSIGLAGQETQYF
DNA: TGTGCCAGCAGTATCGGACTAGCGGGACAAGAGACCCAGTACTTC
J: TRBJ2-5
size: .
D: TRBD2
V: TRBV28

CDR3: CASSLPRGSSYEQYF
DNA: TGTGCCAGCAGTTTACCTCGGGGGAGCTCCTACGAGCAGTACTTC
J: TRBJ2-7
size: .
D: .
V: TRBV28

CDR3: CASGLAGVTTDTQYF
DNA: TGTGCCAGCGGACTAGCGGGGGTTACCACAGATACGCAGTATTTT
J: TRBJ2-3
size: .
D: TRBD2
V: TRBV2

CDR3: CASSDPAGATNEKLFF
DNA: TGTGCCAGCAGTGATCCCGCAGGTGCAACTAATGAAAAACTGTTTTTT
J: TRBJ1-4
size: .
D: .
V: TRBV6-1

CDR3: CASTTSDRVGNEQFF
DNA: TGTGCCAGCACCACCTCGGACAGGGTGGGCAATGAGCAGTTCTTC
J: TRBJ2-1
size: .
D: TRBD1
V: TRBV6-5

CDR3: CASSPGLAGGRETQYF
DNA: TGTGCCAGCAGTCCAGGACTAGCGGGGGGACGGGAGACCCAGTACTTC
J: TRBJ2-5
size: few
D: TRBD2
V: TRBV2

CDR3: CASSFDTGTVAYEQYF
DNA: TGTGCCAGCAGCTTCGACACCGGGACAGTAGCTTACGAGCAGTACTTC
J: TRBJ2-7
size: few
D: TRBD1
V: TRBV11-2

CDR3: CASSYSAQNYGYTF
DNA: TGTGCCAGCAGTTACTCGGCCCAGAACTATGGCTACACCTTC
J: TRBJ1-2
size: .
D: .
V: TRBV6-5

CDR3: CASSPDLLRGYTF
DNA: TGTGCCAGCAGTCCGGACTTACTCCGTGGCTACACCTTC
J: TRBJ1-2
size: .
D: .
V: TRBV6-5

CDR3: CASSLPWPHEQYF
DNA: TGTGCCAGCAGCCTGCCGTGGCCGCACGAGCAGTACTTC
J: TRBJ2-7
size: .
D: .
V: TRBV5-5

CDR3: CASSLRGGLNTEAFF
DNA: TGTGCCAGCAGCTTAAGGGGGGGCTTGAACACTGAAGCTTTCTTT
J: TRBJ1-1
size: .
D: .
V: TRBV11-2

CDR3: CASSEQQVQYNEQFF
DNA: TGTGCCAGCAGTGAACAACAGGTTCAGTACAATGAGCAGTTCTTC
J: TRBJ2-1
size: .
D: .
V: TRBV6-1

CDR3: CASSRSGTGENEQFF
DNA: TGCGCCAGCAGCCGGTCCGGGACAGGGGAAAATGAGCAGTTCTTC
J: TRBJ2-1
size: few
D: TRBD1
V: TRBV4-3

CDR3: CATSGSSARETQYF
DNA: TGTGCCACCAGTGGAAGCTCGGCGCGGGAGACCCAGTACTTC
J: TRBJ2-5
size: .
D: .
V: TRBV15

CDR3: CASRAGDSPLHF
DNA: TGTGCCAGCAGAGCAGGGGATTCACCCCTCCACTTT
J: TRBJ1-6
size: .
D: .
V: TRBV6-6

CDR3: CASSSRTDYNSPLHF
DNA: TGTGCCAGCAGTTCCAGGACAGATTATAATTCACCCCTCCACTTT
J: TRBJ1-6
size: once
D: .
V: TRBV6-5